A single sample gave rise to the 9 T cell receptor beta chains below, sequenced in a study of blood T cell repertoires in COVID-19. Produced via immunoSEQ multiplex PCR; TCRdb's table is partial and in-frame only. The table includes some 130,000 clones, more than 70% detected once. The sequencing input was peripheral blood. The receptors were gathered from a man aged 50 to 59 with acute or convalescent COVID-19.

This chain connects TRBV11-2 to TRBJ2-7, with D possibly matching TRBD2 (7 bases). The V end was cut by 8 bases, the J end by 2 bases, with 13 bases between. This CDR3 region has 13 residues. Germline assignment: CDR1 SGHAT and CDR2 FQNNGV. The CDR3 here is CASGVGGPYEQYF. In nucleotides, the CDR3 is TGTGCCAGCGGGGTCGGGGGGCCCTACGAGCAGTACTTC.

The chain recombines TRBV30 with TRBJ1-2, with unresolved D. CDR1 is GTSNPN, CDR2 SVGIG, per germline (reference sequence). The CDR3 totals 14 residues. V lost 0 bases, J lost 4 bases, and 12 bases lay in between. CDR3 amino acids: CAWSVDGRLYGYTF. CDR3 bases: TGTGCCTGGAGTGTTGACGGGAGACTCTATGGCTACACCTTC.

This chain uses TRBV19 with TRBJ1-5; D is undetermined. The V end lost 5 bases, the J end lost 1 base, and 6 bases lay between the germline ends. The CDR3 spans 13 residues. Germline CDR1 LNHDA, CDR2 SQIVND (reference sequence). The CDR3 region is CASSLTSNQPQHF. For the CDR3, the DNA is TGTGCCAGTAGTTTGACAAGCAATCAGCCCCAGCATTTT.

The rearrangement uses TRBV5-5 and TRBJ2-3; D remains unclear. The V gene's germline CDR1 is SGHKS and CDR2 YYEKEE (reference sequence). V dropped 0 bases and J dropped 2 bases, with 16 bases sitting between them. The CDR3 contains 17 residues. This CDR3 reads CASSLVFRYPNTDTQYF. The CDR3 DNA reads as TGTGCCAGCAGCTTGGTCTTTCGGTACCCGAACACAGATACGCAGTATTTT.

This clone was counted once. The chain joins TRBV3-1 (or the pseudogene TRBV3-2) to TRBJ1-5; D call uncertain. The germline CDR1 and CDR2 sequences are LGHDT and YNNKEL (reference sequence). The CDR3 extends over 14 amino acids. V was pared by 1 base and J by 7 bases, with 11 bases between. DNA of the CDR3: TGTGCCAGCAGCCAAGTACCAGGCACCCAGCCCCAGCATTTT. Translation gives CASSQVPGTQPQHF.

The chain joins TRBV28 to TRBJ1-4, with 8 positions matching TRBD1. V gave up 4 bases and J gave up 14 bases; unmatched junction bases: 3. The germline gives CDR1 MDHEN, CDR2 SYDVKM. The CDR3 is 11 residues long. CDR3 DNA: TGTGCCAGCAGTTACGGACAGGGCCTGTTTTTT. Encoded protein: CASSYGQGLFF.

The chain combines TRBV5-1 with TRBJ1-1, with 11 bases aligning to TRBD1. CDR1 is SGHRS, CDR2 YFSETQ, per germline. V lost 2 bases to trimming and J lost 5 bases; unmatched junction nucleotides: 14. This CDR3 region has 18 residues. Written as DNA, the CDR3 is TGCGCCAGCAGCTTAAGGGGCATACGGACAGGGGGCTTGACTGAAGCTTTCTTT. Translating gives CASSLRGIRTGGLTEAFF.

The chain employs TRBV9 and TRBJ1-2; TRBD1 matches 7 bases. V shed 2 bases and J 4 bases; nucleotides not matched to a gene: 8. This CDR3 spans 15 amino acids. Per the germline V gene, CDR1 is SGDLS and CDR2 is YYNGEE. Written as DNA, the CDR3 is TGTGCCAGCAGCGTCGGGACAGACTTATTCTATGGCTACACCTTC. Amino acid sequence: CASSVGTDLFYGYTF.

In this sample, this clone turned up once. This chain joins TRBV10-3 and TRBJ1-2; TRBD1 agrees at 11 bases. The junction had 6 bases not matched to a gene; V was cut back by 0 bases and J by 6 bases. The CDR3 spans 16 residues. Germline CDR1 reads ENHRY; CDR2 reads SYGVKD. The CDR3 reads CAISESTGTGGDGYTF. The CDR3 DNA follows: TGTGCCATCAGTGAGTCGACTGGGACAGGGGGAGATGGCTACACCTTC.